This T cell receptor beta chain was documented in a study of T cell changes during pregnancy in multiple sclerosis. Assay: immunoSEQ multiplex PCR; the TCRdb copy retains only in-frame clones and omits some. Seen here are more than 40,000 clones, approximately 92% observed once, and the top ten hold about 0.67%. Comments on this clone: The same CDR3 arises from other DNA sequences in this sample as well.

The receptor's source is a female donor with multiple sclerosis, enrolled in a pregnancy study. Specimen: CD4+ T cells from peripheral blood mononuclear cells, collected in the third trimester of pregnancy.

In DNA form, the CDR3 reads TGTGCCAGCAGCTTTTCCAAAGAGACCCAGTACTTC. This sequence encodes CASSFSKETQYF. The J gene is TRBJ2-5, the V gene TRBV5-6, with D uncertain. Trimming removed 2 bases from V and 3 bases from J, with 5 bases in between. This CDR3 has 12 residues. Germline-derived CDR1 and CDR2 are SGHDT and YYEEEE.